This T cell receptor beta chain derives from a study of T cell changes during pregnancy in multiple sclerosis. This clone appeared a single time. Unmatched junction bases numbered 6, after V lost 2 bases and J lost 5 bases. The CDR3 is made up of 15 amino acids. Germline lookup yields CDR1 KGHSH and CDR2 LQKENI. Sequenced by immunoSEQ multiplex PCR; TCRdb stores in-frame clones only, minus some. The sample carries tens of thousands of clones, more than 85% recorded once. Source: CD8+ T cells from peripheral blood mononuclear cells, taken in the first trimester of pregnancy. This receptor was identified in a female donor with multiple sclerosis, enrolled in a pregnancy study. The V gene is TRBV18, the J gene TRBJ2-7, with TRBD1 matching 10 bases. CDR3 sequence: CASSPSGTGDHEQYF. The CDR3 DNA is TGTGCCAGCTCACCATCCGGGACAGGGGACCACGAGCAGTACTTC.